This is a list of T cell receptor beta chains from one sample in a study. TCRdb used MiXCR to reprocess the 5' RACE reads, holding one entry per CDR3 protein. The sample consists of over 55,000 distinct CDR3 sequences, nearly 30% of them appearing once. The sequenced sample was tumor-infiltrating naive CD4+ T cells sorted from the breast tumor. These receptors were obtained from a female donor with breast cancer. The CDR3 runs from the conserved cysteine through the conserved F or W. D genes are given only for firm matches. A clone size is listed for some rows: how often the clone was seen (once, few, many), or a class if it is expanded.

d_gene | abundance | j_gene | v_gene | CDR3aa | CDR3nt
TRBD1 | many | TRBJ2-6 | TRBV5-1 | CASSLIQGAEGSGANVLTF | TGCGCCAGCAGCTTGATACAGGGGGCTGAGGGCTCTGGGGCCAACGTCCTGACTTTC
TRBD2 | NA | TRBJ2-1 | TRBV5-1 | CASSSHAGWLADYNEQSF | TGCGCCAGCAGCTCACACGCCGGTTGGCTAGCGGATTACAATGAGCAGTCCTTC
NA | NA | TRBJ1-3 | TRBV5-1 | CASSFSAGSFGNTIYF | TGCGCCAGCAGCTTTTCGGCAGGCTCATTTGGAAACACCATATATTTT
NA | NA | TRBJ2-1 | TRBV9 | CASSVGGAFNEQFF | TGTGCCAGCAGCGTAGGGGGGGCGTTCAATGAGCAGTTCTTC
NA | NA | TRBJ2-5 | TRBV28 | CASRTSRGQETQYF | TGTGCCAGCAGGACGTCCCGGGGCCAAGAGACCCAGTACTTC
NA | NA | TRBJ1-2 | TRBV6-1 | CASSENGANYGYTF | TGTGCCAGCAGTGAAAATGGGGCTAACTATGGCTACACCTTC
TRBD1 | many | TRBJ1-1 | TRBV15 | CATSPGQGFAEAFF | TGTGCCACCAGCCCGGGACAGGGGTTCGCTGAAGCTTTCTTT
NA | NA | TRBJ1-1 | TRBV28 | CASRLRGSTEAFF | TGTGCCAGCAGACTGAGGGGGAGCACTGAAGCTTTCTTT
TRBD2 | NA | TRBJ2-1 | TRBV27 | CAGSPPGLQSNEQFF | TGTGCCGGCAGTCCACCGGGACTACAGAGTAATGAGCAGTTCTTC
NA | once | TRBJ2-7 | TRBV7-2 | CASSSPTIGEQCF | TGTGCCAGCAGCTCCCCCACAATTGGGGAGCAGTGCTTC
TRBD2 | few | TRBJ2-1 | TRBV13 | CASRPGGLAGVEQFF | TGTGCCAGCAGACCAGGGGGACTAGCGGGGGTTGAGCAGTTCTTC
TRBD1 | many | TRBJ1-2 | TRBV25-1 | CASSARDREVDGYTF | TGTGCCAGCAGTGCTAGGGACAGGGAGGTCGATGGCTACACCTTC
NA | few | TRBJ2-7 | TRBV20-1 | CSASFEFGEQYF | TGCAGTGCTAGTTTTGAATTCGGGGAGCAGTACTTC
TRBD2 | few | TRBJ2-1 | TRBV7-2 | CASSLPSGTTYNEQFF | TGTGCCAGCAGCTTACCGAGCGGGACTACCTACAATGAGCAGTTCTTC
NA | NA | TRBJ2-2 | TRBV29-1 | CSVDKQATGELFF | TGCAGCGTTGACAAACAGGCCACCGGGGAGCTGTTTTTT
NA | many | TRBJ1-4 | TRBV12-3/TRBV12-4 | CASSRHGYEKLFF | TGTGCCAGCAGTCGCCACGGTTATGAAAAACTGTTTTTT
TRBD1 | few | TRBJ1-2 | TRBV28 | CASRIQGGSNYGYTF | TGTGCCAGCAGAATTCAGGGGGGCTCTAACTATGGCTACACCTTC
NA | few | TRBJ1-1 | TRBV18 | CASSPDPGYTEAFF | TGTGCCAGCTCACCGGACCCGGGGTATACTGAAGCTTTCTTT
NA | medium-sized | TRBJ1-2 | TRBV5-1 | CASSLYGGNYGYTF | TGCGCCAGCAGCTTGTACGGGGGTAACTATGGCTACACCTTC
NA | NA | TRBJ1-5 | TRBV5-5 | CASSLRTGREPQHF | TGTGCCAGCAGCTTACGGACGGGACGAGAGCCCCAGCATTTT
NA | many | TRBJ1-2 | TRBV20-1 | CSASAGEKGRNYGYTF | TGCAGTGCTTCAGCCGGGGAAAAGGGAAGAAACTATGGCTACACCTTC
NA | NA | TRBJ1-3 | TRBV6-1 | CASSEALVTSASGNTIYF | TGTGCCAGCAGTGAAGCGCTTGTGACATCTGCCTCTGGAAACACCATATATTTT
TRBD2 | NA | TRBJ2-3 | TRBV6-2/TRBV6-3 | CASSYVGEGKYF | TGTGCCAGCAGTTACGTCGGGGAGGGGAAGTATTTT
TRBD1 | NA | TRBJ2-7 | TRBV6-1 | CASSVDRTYEQYF | TGTGCCAGCAGTGTGGACAGGACCTACGAGCAGTACTTC
TRBD2 | few | TRBJ2-7 | TRBV7-9 | CASSFLTSGVAYEQYF | TGTGCCAGCAGCTTCCTAACTAGCGGGGTCGCCTACGAGCAGTACTTC
TRBD1 | NA | TRBJ2-3 | TRBV20-1 | CSARPLQGGTDTQYF | TGCAGTGCTAGGCCCCTACAGGGGGGCACAGATACGCAGTATTTT
NA | many | TRBJ1-2 | TRBV4-1 | CASSQSSSGDNRGYTF | TGCGCCAGCAGCCAAAGCAGTAGTGGGGACAACCGTGGCTACACCTTC
NA | NA | TRBJ1-1 | TRBV5-6 | CASSLGGISEAFF | TGTGCCAGCAGCTTGGGGGGTATCTCTGAAGCTTTCTTT
NA | few | TRBJ1-1 | TRBV6-2/TRBV6-3 | CASSRPPIARAFF | TGTGCCAGCAGTCGGCCTCCGATCGCGAGAGCTTTCTTT
TRBD1 | NA | TRBJ1-1 | TRBV6-6 | CASRNRGNTEAFF | TGTGCCAGCAGAAACAGGGGGAACACTGAAGCTTTCTTT
TRBD2 | medium-sized | TRBJ2-1 | TRBV5-1 | CASSFSGVLDNEQFF | TGCGCCAGCAGCTTTAGCGGGGTTCTTGACAATGAGCAGTTCTTC
TRBD1 | NA | TRBJ2-7 | TRBV2 | CASRGQGNLYEQYF | TGTGCCAGCAGGGGACAGGGGAACCTCTACGAGCAGTACTTC
NA | many | TRBJ2-1 | TRBV7-9 | CASSLGNNEQFF | TGTGCCAGCAGCTTAGGGAACAATGAGCAGTTCTTC
NA | NA | TRBJ2-7 | TRBV12-3/TRBV12-4 | CASSLAAEYEQYF | TGTGCCAGCAGTTTAGCAGCGGAGTACGAGCAGTACTTC
NA | few | TRBJ2-3 | TRBV30 | CAWSKRRGSTDTQYF | TGTGCCTGGAGCAAAAGGAGGGGTAGCACAGATACGCAGTATTTT
NA | many | TRBJ1-2 | TRBV4-2 | CASSQDLRTQGGYTF | TGTGCCAGCAGCCAAGATCTCCGGACCCAGGGTGGCTACACCTTC
TRBD2 | NA | TRBJ2-3 | TRBV12-3/TRBV12-4 | CASSLGGTSGNVEDTQYF | TGTGCCAGCAGTTTAGGGGGGACTAGCGGGAATGTAGAAGATACGCAGTATTTT
NA | few | TRBJ2-2 | TRBV7-6 | CASSSQHGGLGGELFF | TGTGCCAGCAGCTCCCAACACGGGGGCTTGGGCGGGGAGCTGTTTTTT
NA | few | TRBJ2-1 | TRBV7-9 | CASTPPSSYNEQFF | TGTGCCAGCACCCCACCCAGCTCCTACAATGAGCAGTTCTTC
TRBD2 | NA | TRBJ2-1 | TRBV7-3 | CASSLMPAGDNEQFF | TGTGCCAGCAGCTTAATGCCAGCGGGAGACAATGAGCAGTTCTTC
TRBD2 | NA | TRBJ2-3 | TRBV5-1 | CATQRGGQSTDTQYF | TGCGCCACCCAGCGGGGGGGGCAGAGCACAGATACGCAGTATTTT
TRBD1 | NA | TRBJ2-7 | TRBV10-3 | CAAKTGWSSYEQYF | TGTGCCGCGAAGACAGGGTGGAGCTCCTACGAGCAGTACTTC
TRBD2 | NA | TRBJ2-7 | TRBV20-1 | CSARGGSSYEQYF | TGCAGTGCTAGGGGCGGGAGTTCGTACGAGCAGTACTTC
TRBD1 | many | TRBJ1-5 | TRBV12-3/TRBV12-4 | CASSLIMGTGGILEPQHF | TGTGCCAGCAGTTTAATTATGGGGACAGGGGGCATCTTGGAGCCCCAGCATTTT
NA | few | TRBJ1-1 | TRBV3-1 | CASSPDPRGAPTEAFF | TGTGCCAGCAGCCCAGACCCTCGGGGGGCGCCCACTGAAGCTTTCTTT
NA | few | TRBJ1-6 | TRBV20-1 | CSARDSQGLNSPLHF | TGCAGTGCTAGAGATTCACAGGGACTGAATTCACCCCTCCACTTT
TRBD1 | few | TRBJ2-3 | TRBV12-3/TRBV12-4 | CASSNTGGSGADTQYF | TGTGCCAGCAGTAATACAGGGGGCAGTGGAGCAGATACGCAGTATTTT
NA | few | TRBJ1-4 | TRBV9 | CASSARGPNEKLFF | TGTGCCAGCAGCGCACGGGGCCCGAATGAAAAACTGTTTTTT
NA | few | TRBJ2-3 | TRBV5-1 | CASSLGGSDTQYF | TGCGCCAGCAGCTTGGGGGGCTCAGATACGCAGTATTTT
TRBD2 | once | TRBJ2-1 | TRBV12-3/TRBV12-4 | CASSLLGLAGAEQFF | TGTGCCAGCAGTTTACTGGGTCTAGCGGGAGCTGAGCAGTTCTTC
NA | NA | TRBJ2-2 | TRBV7-9 | CASSLRLVNTGELFF | TGTGCCAGCAGCTTACGCCTGGTGAACACCGGGGAGCTGTTTTTT
TRBD1 | NA | TRBJ2-7 | TRBV6-2/TRBV6-3 | CASRNPGQSSYEQYF | TGTGCCAGCAGAAATCCGGGACAGAGCTCCTACGAGCAGTACTTC
TRBD2 | few | TRBJ2-1 | TRBV7-9 | CASSLGGLAGVTNEQFF | TGTGCCAGCAGCTTAGGTGGCCTAGCGGGAGTTACCAATGAGCAGTTCTTC
NA | few | TRBJ2-5 | TRBV20-1 | CSLGVGGRETQYF | TGCAGCCTCGGAGTGGGGGGCCGAGAGACCCAGTACTTC
NA | few | TRBJ2-3 | TRBV2 | CASSELEVDTQYF | TGTGCCAGCAGTGAACTAGAGGTAGATACGCAGTATTTT
NA | NA | TRBJ1-4 | TRBV5-1 | CASSFGGATNEKLFF | TGCGCCAGCAGCTTCGGCGGGGCAACTAATGAAAAACTGTTTTTT
TRBD1 | few | TRBJ1-2 | TRBV28 | CASSLLTGRTLGYTF | TGTGCCAGCAGTTTATTGACAGGGAGGACGCTTGGCTACACCTTC
NA | NA | TRBJ2-7 | TRBV11-2 | CASSLDGLDYEQYF | TGTGCCAGCAGCTTAGATGGCCTCGACTACGAGCAGTACTTC
TRBD2 | NA | TRBJ2-3 | TRBV28 | CASSLGLAGQYF | TGTGCCAGCAGTTTAGGCCTAGCGGGGCAGTATTTT